This TCR beta chain came from a study of OX40 agonist ivuxolimab in advanced cancers. Study-level points and caveats: Among the nonresponders, some also had low normalized T-cell clonal expansion. Patients who responded partially at 0.1-3.0 mg/kg showed clonal expansion ranking among the lowest.

This clone was counted a single time. Its antigen is unidentified. The germline V gene encodes CDR1 ENHRY and CDR2 SYGVKD. This CDR3 region has 18 residues. Losses at the gene ends were 6 bases for V and 7 bases for J; bases not matched to a gene: 16. Method: immunoSEQ multiplex PCR; TCRdb's copy keeps in-frame clones and lacks some. The profile covers 70,000 to 95,000 clones, with approximately 85% appearing a single time and approximately 4% taken by the ten largest. The specimen was CD4+ or CD8+ T cells sorted from blood, collected in a trial of the OX40 agonist ivuxolimab. The receptor comes from an adult with an advanced solid tumor such as melanoma, head and neck, liver or kidney cancer. The V gene is TRBV10-3, the J gene TRBJ2-1, with 12 bases matching TRBD1. The CDR3 nucleotides read TGTGCCATCAGGAGTACTTTAGATATGGGACAGGGGGCGAATGAGCAGTTCTTC. Its protein is CAIRSTLDMGQGANEQFF.